This T cell receptor (beta chain) is drawn from a study of blood T cell repertoires in COVID-19. At the level of the study: The United States, Italy and Spain provided the acute and convalescent COVID-19 samples. Nucleic acid was either cDNA or gDNA, and it came from T cells, B-cell-depleted T cells, or PBMCs.

V lost 0 bases, J lost 5 bases, and 17 bases lay in between. The germline CDR1 and CDR2 sequences are SGHRS and YFSETQ. The CDR3 covers 17 residues. Study processing details: For nucleated cells, counts were estimated from reference gene primer amplification. Sequenced by immunoSEQ multiplex PCR; TCRdb stores in-frame clones only, minus some. The V and J calls and clone size were taken over from that table, and D and trimming were inferred from the DNA. The sample holds about 390,000 clones, about 89% seen once. The clonotype comes from an older woman with COVID-19, enrolled during active disease. The chain carries TRBV5-1 and TRBJ1-4; D is possibly TRBD1 (6 bases). The sample consisted of peripheral blood. The CDR3 spells CASSLAGVAGLNEKLFF. CDR3 coding DNA: TGCGCCAGCAGCTTGGCAGGGGTAGCGGGCCTAAATGAAAAACTGTTTTTT.